This TCR beta chain was profiled in a study of T cell changes during pregnancy in multiple sclerosis. Data came from immunoSEQ multiplex PCR; TCRdb stores just in-frame clones and leaves some out. The table records roughly 89,000 clones, 85% to 95% of them present only once. This CDR3 is 18 amino acids long. V dropped 2 bases and J dropped 4; count of bases not matched to a gene: 13. Germline-derived CDR1 and CDR2 are SGHTA and FQGTGA. The V and J genes are TRBV7-3 and TRBJ1-5; 8 bases match TRBD1. The TCR was taken from a female donor with multiple sclerosis, enrolled in a pregnancy study. The sequencing used peripheral blood, collected in the third trimester of pregnancy. CDR3 bases: TGTGCCAGCAGCTTACAGGGGGCTCGGTATGGTTGGAATCAGCCCCAGCATTTT. Translating gives CASSLQGARYGWNQPQHF.